This T cell receptor beta chain is drawn from a study of blood T cell repertoires in COVID-19. Participants were aged about 18 to 95 years, lived in over 20 US areas, and enrolled virtually. CDR1 is ENHRY, CDR2 SYGVKD, per germline. The germline V and J ends were trimmed by 6 bases and 4 bases, with 15 bases remaining between them. CDR3 length equals 14 residues. Clones were sequenced by immunoSEQ multiplex PCR, and TCRdb holds only the in-frame ones, with some missing. The sample lists fewer than 300,000 clones; around 80% were seen once. Sequenced: PBMCs or T cells enriched from blood (not recorded which). This clonotype was sampled from a man aged 35 to 55 who had been exposed to COVID-19. The chain links TRBV10-3 to TRBJ1-1; tentatively, D is TRBD1 (6 bases). In DNA, the CDR3 is TGTGCCATCAGAGGGGACAACCCGGGCACTGAAGCTTTCTTT. This sequence encodes CAIRGDNPGTEAFF.